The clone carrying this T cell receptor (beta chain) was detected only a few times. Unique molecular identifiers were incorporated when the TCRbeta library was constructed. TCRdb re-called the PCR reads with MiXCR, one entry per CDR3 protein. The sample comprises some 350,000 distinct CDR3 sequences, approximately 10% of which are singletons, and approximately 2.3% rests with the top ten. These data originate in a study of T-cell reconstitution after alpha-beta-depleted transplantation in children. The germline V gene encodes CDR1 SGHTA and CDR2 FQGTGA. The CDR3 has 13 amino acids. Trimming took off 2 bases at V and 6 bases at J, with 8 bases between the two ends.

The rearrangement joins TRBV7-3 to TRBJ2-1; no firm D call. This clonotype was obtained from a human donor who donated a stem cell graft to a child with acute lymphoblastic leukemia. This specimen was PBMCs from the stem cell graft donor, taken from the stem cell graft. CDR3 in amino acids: CASSLGGANEQFF. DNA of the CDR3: TGTGCCAGCAGCTTAGGCGGCGCCAATGAGCAGTTCTTC.